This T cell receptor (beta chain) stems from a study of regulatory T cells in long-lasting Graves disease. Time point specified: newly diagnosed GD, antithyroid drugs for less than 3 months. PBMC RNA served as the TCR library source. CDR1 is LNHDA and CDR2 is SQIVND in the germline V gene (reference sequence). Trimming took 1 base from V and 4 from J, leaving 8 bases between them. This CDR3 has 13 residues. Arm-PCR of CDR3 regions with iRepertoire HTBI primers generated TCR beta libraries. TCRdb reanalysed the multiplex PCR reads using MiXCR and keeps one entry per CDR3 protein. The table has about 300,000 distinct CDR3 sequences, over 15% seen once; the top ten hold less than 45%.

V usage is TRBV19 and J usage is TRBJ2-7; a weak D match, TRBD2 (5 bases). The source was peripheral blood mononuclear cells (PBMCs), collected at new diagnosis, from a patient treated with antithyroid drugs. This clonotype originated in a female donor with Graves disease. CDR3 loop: CASSIGTGYEQYF. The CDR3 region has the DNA TGTGCCAGTAGTATAGGGACGGGATACGAGCAGTACTTC.